Shown below are 28 T cell receptor beta chains from a single sample sequenced in a study of T cells after yellow fever vaccination. TCRdb re-called the 5' RACE reads with MiXCR, one entry per CDR3 protein. This table has about 310,000 distinct CDR3 sequences, less than 4.5% appearing once. The sample was PBMCs, taken on the day of the yellow fever booster vaccination. All receptors derive from a man aged 18 to 30 who received the YFV17D yellow fever vaccine.

This clonotype was picked up many times. The genes are TRBV6-5 and TRBJ2-2; possible D gene TRBD2, 7 bases. In germline, CDR1 is MNHEY, CDR2 SVGAGI. CDR3 size: 15 residues. V was pared by 2 bases and J by 6 bases, with 13 bases between. The CDR3 sequence: CASSYQNGGPGELFF. The CDR3 DNA reads TGTGCCAGCAGTTACCAAAACGGGGGGCCCGGGGAGCTGTTTTTT.

This clonotype was found many times. This rearrangement joins TRBV5-1 to TRBJ1-1; D not resolved. This CDR3 is 11 amino acids long. Trimming cost V 4 bases and J 11 bases, with 12 bases left between them. Germline CDR1 SGHRS, CDR2 YFSETQ. The CDR3, as DNA: TGCGCCAGCAGCACGGGTGGTAGGGCTTTCTTT. As protein: CASSTGGRAFF.

This clonotype was found many times. V gene TRBV24-1 combines with J gene TRBJ2-4, with D tentatively TRBD2 (7 bases). The CDR3 runs 18 residues. V dropped 7 bases and J dropped 0 bases, with 21 bases sitting between them. Germline CDR1 and CDR2: KGHDR and SFDVKD. CDR3 in amino acids: CATSVLEEGGLAKNIQYF. The CDR3 bases are TGTGCCACCAGCGTTCTTGAAGAGGGGGGGCTAGCCAAAAACATTCAGTACTTC.

This clonotype showed up many times. The chain recombines TRBV5-5 with TRBJ2-3; a possible D gene is TRBD1 (5 bases). Germline CDR1 SGHKS, CDR2 YYEKEE (reference sequence). The germline V and J ends were trimmed by 0 bases and 5 bases, with 13 bases remaining between them. This CDR3 comprises 15 residues. CDR3: CASSLARQGKDTQYF. CDR3 DNA: TGTGCCAGCAGCTTGGCGCGGCAGGGAAAAGATACGCAGTATTTT.

The rearrangement links TRBV4-1 to TRBJ2-3, with D uncertain. Germline CDR1 MGHRA, CDR2 YSYEKL. V lost 0 bases and J 2 bases, leaving 21 bases between the germline ends. The CDR3 length is 19 residues. The CDR3 DNA sequence: TGCGCCAGCAGCCAAGAACAGCCCGCCGAAACCGCCCTCACAGATACGCAGTATTTT. Translating gives CASSQEQPAETALTDTQYF.

Many counts were recorded for this clonotype. The chain is built from TRBV4-1 and TRBJ2-2; D ambiguous. CDR1 is MGHRA and CDR2 is YSYEKL in the germline V gene. V was shortened by 0 bases and J by 9 bases, with 11 bases between the two germline ends. This CDR3 is built from 14 residues. The CDR3 DNA reads as TGCGCCAGCAGCCAAGACCTAGTAGCCTGGGAGCTGTTTTTT. Translating gives CASSQDLVAWELFF.

This chain links TRBV12-3 or TRBV12-4 with TRBJ2-1; 9 bases line up with TRBD1. Trimming took 3 bases from V and 10 from J; bases not matched to a gene: 10. There are 15 residues in the CDR3. CDR3 sequence: CASSLYQDRGIEQFF. As DNA, the CDR3 is TGTGCCAGCAGTTTGTATCAGGACAGGGGAATAGAGCAGTTCTTC.

The sample holds a few counts of this clonotype. The chain carries TRBV5-4 and TRBJ2-7, with 9 bases aligning to TRBD2. The CDR3 is 15 residues long. V lost 3 bases to trimming and J lost 3 bases; unmatched junction nucleotides: 7. The germline CDR1 and CDR2 sequences are SGHNT and YYREEE (reference sequence). As DNA, the CDR3 is TGTGCCAGCAGCTCGCCGGGACTAGCAGACTACGAGCAGTACTTC. Protein product: CASSSPGLADYEQYF.

The chain uses TRBV12-3 or TRBV12-4 and TRBJ1-2; TRBD1 aligns across 9 bases. This CDR3 contains 14 residues. V shed 8 bases and J 8 bases; nucleotides not matched to a gene: 12. CDR3 coding DNA: TGTGCCAGCGGGGGGGACAGGGAGGTTCACGGCTACACCTTC. Protein sequence: CASGGDREVHGYTF.

This chain connects TRBV5-1 to TRBJ2-2, with 8 bases aligning to TRBD1. The germline V gene encodes CDR1 SGHRS and CDR2 YFSETQ. J lost 1 base, V lost 5 bases, and 4 bases had no gene match. CDR3 size: 15 residues. The CDR3 sequence: CASRRGQENTGELFF. The CDR3 bases are TGCGCCAGCAGGCGGGGACAGGAGAACACCGGGGAGCTGTTTTTT.

In its sample, this clonotype was seen a few times. The chain uses TRBV12-3 or TRBV12-4 and TRBJ1-5; 7 bases map to TRBD1. The CDR3 is 12 amino acids. V shed 6 bases and J 13 bases; nucleotides not matched to a gene: 9. CDR3 bases: TGTGCCAGCAGCCCCGCTGGGGGACAGCAGCATTTT. It specifies CASSPAGGQQHF.

The table lists this clonotype with many counts. V gene TRBV4-3 combines with J gene TRBJ2-2, with TRBD2 matching over 7 bases. V dropped 0 bases and J dropped 5; count of bases not matched to a gene: 3. The CDR3 has 15 amino acids. Per germline, CDR1 LGHNA and CDR2 YSLEER. The CDR3 is CASSQEGGRTGELFF. CDR3 nucleotide sequence: TGCGCCAGCAGCCAAGAGGGGGGGAGAACCGGGGAGCTGTTTTTT.

This clonotype was detected ten times or more. This rearrangement joins TRBV20-1 to TRBJ2-5, with D possibly called TRBD1 or TRBD2 (5 bases each). V was pared by 6 bases and J by 3 bases, with 11 bases between. Germline CDR1 reads DFQATT; CDR2 reads SNEGSKA (reference sequence). CDR3 size: 12 residues. The CDR3 region has the DNA TGCAGTGCCCCGGGACGGAAAGAGACCCAGTACTTC. Residues: CSAPGRKETQYF.

This clonotype was observed many times. The chain carries TRBV7-3 and TRBJ2-7; TRBD2 is a possible D gene (6 bases). Germline values: CDR1 SGHTA, CDR2 FQGTGA. This CDR3 has 15 amino acids. V lost 1 base, J lost 0 bases, and 10 bases lay in between. The CDR3 region is CASSLMDGGSYEQYF. CDR3 DNA: TGTGCCAGCAGCTTAATGGACGGGGGCTCCTACGAGCAGTACTTC.

The chain employs TRBV5-6 and TRBJ2-7; D is ambiguous. CDR1 is SGHDT and CDR2 is YYEEEE in the germline V gene. Deletions cut 6 bases from V and 1 base from J, with 11 bases between. CDR3 length: 13 amino acids. DNA for the CDR3: TGTGCCAGCAAATCGTCCCCTTCCTACGAGCAGTACTTC. Protein sequence: CASKSSPSYEQYF.

This clonotype was picked up a small number of times. The chain has TRBV7-9 and TRBJ2-7; D is possibly TRBD2 (7 bases). Per the germline V gene, CDR1 is SEHNR and CDR2 is FQNEAQ (reference sequence). With 5 bases removed from V and 2 bases from J, the gap between germline ends came to 16 bases. CDR3 length: 15 residues. This CDR3 reads CASSQGTTSPYEQYV. For the CDR3, the DNA is TGTGCCAGCAGCCAGGGGACTACCTCACCCTACGAGCAGTACGTC.

The rearrangement joins TRBV18 to TRBJ2-1, with 11 bases aligning to TRBD1. Germline CDR1 reads KGHSH; CDR2 reads LQKENI. V lost 0 bases and J lost 5; bases outside the gene matches: 0. The CDR3 length is 15 residues. CDR3 bases: TGTGCCAGCTCACCACCGGGACAGGGGGACAATGAGCAGTTCTTC. Translated: CASSPPGQGDNEQFF.

This clonotype was found many times. This chain links TRBV7-2 with TRBJ2-2; D might be TRBD2 (6 bases). The CDR3 has 15 amino acids. V gave up 6 bases and J gave up 3 bases, with 14 bases separating them. Germline V gives CDR1 SGHTA, CDR2 FQGNSA. The CDR3 loop reads CASRERGTYTGELFF. Written as DNA, the CDR3 is TGTGCCAGCAGGGAACGGGGGACCTACACCGGGGAGCTGTTTTTT.

This clonotype was seen at least ten times. The J gene is TRBJ2-2, the V gene TRBV28, with 8 bases lining up with TRBD1. The length of the CDR3 is 15 residues. CDR1 MDHEN and CDR2 SYDVKM come from the germline V gene. With V trimmed by 6 bases and J by 3 bases, 6 bases remained unmatched. CDR3 sequence: CASRLTGGYTGELFF. The CDR3 DNA reads TGTGCCAGCAGGCTTACAGGGGGATACACCGGGGAGCTGTTTTTT.

The chain is built from TRBV12-3 or TRBV12-4 and TRBJ1-2; D might be TRBD1 (5 bases). The V gene lost 5 bases and the J gene lost 4 bases, with 14 bases spanning the gap. The CDR3 covers 14 residues. The CDR3 nucleotides read TGTGCCAGCAGTCCCCAGGGAAATCCCTATGGCTACACCTTC. Translation gives CASSPQGNPYGYTF.

This clonotype was found many times. The genes are TRBV5-8 and TRBJ1-4; 9 bases agree with TRBD1. This CDR3 is built from 16 residues. The junction had 12 bases not matched to a gene; V was cut back by 3 bases and J by 9 bases. The germline CDR1 and CDR2 sequences are SGHTS and YDEGEE. CDR3 coding DNA: TGTGCCAGCAGCTCCTGGGCTACAGGGGGCAGGAAAAAACTGTTTTTT. Protein: CASSSWATGGRKKLFF. The full variable domain, its missing parts supplied by reference TRBV5-8 and TRBJ1-4, is EAGVTQSPTHLIKTRGQQATLRCSPISGHTSVYWYQQALGLGLQFLLWYDEGEERNRGNFPPRFSGRQFPNYSSELNVNALELEDSALYLCASSSWATGGRKKLFFGSGTQLSVL.

This sequence joins TRBV3-1 and TRBJ2-3, with D possibly matching TRBD2 (6 bases). V was clipped by 6 bases and J by 7 bases, with 20 bases between them. The germline V gene has CDR1 LGHDT and CDR2 YNNKEL (reference sequence). The length of the CDR3 is 15 residues. CDR3 sequence reads: CASSRDSLVGNTQYF. The DNA for the CDR3 is TGTGCCAGCAGTAGGGACTCCCTCGTCGGCAATACGCAGTATTTT.

The chain combines TRBV3-2 with TRBJ2-1; the listed D gene, TRBD2, was not tested against the DNA. TRBV3-2 counts as a pseudogene. CDR3 length: 16 amino acids. This chain's CDR3 is CASSQGLAGASNEQFF. Written as DNA, the CDR3 is TGTGCCAGCAGCCAGGGACTAGCGGGGGCCAGCAATGAGCAGTTCTTC.

This clonotype has ten or more counts. The rearrangement joins TRBV7-2 to TRBJ1-1; D gene uncertain. Trimming removed 2 bases from V and 3 bases from J, with 4 bases in between. This CDR3 comprises 12 residues. Germline loops: CDR1 SGHTA, CDR2 FQGNSA. CDR3 amino acids: CASSLPHTEAFF. CDR3 sequence (DNA): TGTGCCAGCAGCTTACCCCACACTGAAGCTTTCTTT.

This clonotype was seen repeatedly, ten times or more. The V and J genes are TRBV11-2 and TRBJ2-5; TRBD2 matches at 7 bases. V lost 4 bases, J lost 5 bases, and 13 bases stayed unmatched. The CDR3 covers 16 residues. The germline V gene has CDR1 SGHAT and CDR2 FQNNGV. CDR3 coding DNA: TGTGCCAGCAGCTCCCCACGAGCGCGGGGGTACGAGACCCAGTACTTC. This gives the protein CASSSPRARGYETQYF. Complete variable domain (other parts from reference TRBV11-2 and TRBJ2-5): EAGVAQSPRYKIIEKRQSVAFWCNPISGHATLYWYQQILGQGPKLLIQFQNNGVVDDSQLPKDRFSAERLKGVDSTLKIQPAKLEDSAVYLCASSSPRARGYETQYFGPGTRLLVL.

This clonotype has only a few counts. The rearrangement uses TRBV6-2 or TRBV6-3 and TRBJ2-5; D not resolved. This CDR3 spans 13 amino acids. Germline V gives CDR1 MNHEY, CDR2 SVGEGT. V was pared by 0 bases and J by 4 bases, with 6 bases between. The chain's CDR3 is CASSYSSRETQYF. The CDR3 DNA is TGTGCCAGCAGTTACTCCTCCAGAGAGACCCAGTACTTC.

In its sample, this clonotype was seen many times. V is TRBV5-1 and J is TRBJ2-6, with D perhaps matching TRBD2 (6 bases). The CDR3 sequence is 15 residues long. The ends were cut back, 1 base at V and 2 bases at J, with 7 bases in the middle. Germline CDR1 and CDR2: SGHRS and YFSETQ. CDR3 DNA: TGCGCCAGCAGCTTGTGGGGGGCTGGGGCCAACGTCCTGACTTTC. It translates to CASSLWGAGANVLTF.

This clonotype has a count of ten or more. The V gene is TRBV20-1, the J gene TRBJ2-7; no definite D call. Trimming shortened V by 1 base and J by 3 bases, and 10 bases separated the two germline ends. This CDR3 region has 13 residues. Germline V gene data show CDR1 as DFQATT and CDR2 as SNEGSKA (reference sequence). The CDR3 nucleotides are TGCAGTGCTAGAGGAGGCAGCGACTACGAGCAGTACTTC. It specifies CSARGGSDYEQYF.